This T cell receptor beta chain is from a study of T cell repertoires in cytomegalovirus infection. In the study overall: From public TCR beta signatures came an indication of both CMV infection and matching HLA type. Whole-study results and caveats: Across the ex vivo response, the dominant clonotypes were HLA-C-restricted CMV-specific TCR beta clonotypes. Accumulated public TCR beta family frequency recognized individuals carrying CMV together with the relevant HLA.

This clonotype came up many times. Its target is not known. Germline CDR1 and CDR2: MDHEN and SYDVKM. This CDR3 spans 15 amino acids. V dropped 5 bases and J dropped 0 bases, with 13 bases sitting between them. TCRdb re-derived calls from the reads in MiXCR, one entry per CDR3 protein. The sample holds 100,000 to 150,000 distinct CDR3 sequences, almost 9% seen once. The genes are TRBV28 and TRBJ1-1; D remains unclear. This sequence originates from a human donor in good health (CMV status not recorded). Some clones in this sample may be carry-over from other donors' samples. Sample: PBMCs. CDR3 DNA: TGTGCCAGCAGTCAGACAAGAGGGTTGAACACTGAAGCTTTCTTT. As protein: CASSQTRGLNTEAFF.